This T cell receptor beta chain came from a study of OX40 agonist ivuxolimab in advanced cancers. Here immunoSEQ multiplex PCR was the method, and the copy in TCRdb shows in-frame clones only, minus some. The profile shows over 25,000 clones, approximately 86% of them singletons. The CDR3 extends over 14 amino acids. CDR1 and CDR2 (germline): MNHNS, SASEGT. Worth noting for this clone: Mismatch with germline at one junction end may stem from a read error. Other DNA sequences within the sample encode an identical CDR3.

Material: CD4+ or CD8+ T cells sorted from blood, obtained in a trial of the OX40 agonist ivuxolimab. V usage is TRBV6-1 and J usage is TRBJ1-1; weak D call: TRBD1 (5 bases). This TCR was recovered from an adult with an advanced solid tumor such as melanoma, head and neck, liver or kidney cancer. The CDR3 is CASSEWGGNTEAFF. The CDR3 DNA reads TGTGCCAGCAGTGAATGGGGGGGGAACACTGAGGCTTTCTTT.